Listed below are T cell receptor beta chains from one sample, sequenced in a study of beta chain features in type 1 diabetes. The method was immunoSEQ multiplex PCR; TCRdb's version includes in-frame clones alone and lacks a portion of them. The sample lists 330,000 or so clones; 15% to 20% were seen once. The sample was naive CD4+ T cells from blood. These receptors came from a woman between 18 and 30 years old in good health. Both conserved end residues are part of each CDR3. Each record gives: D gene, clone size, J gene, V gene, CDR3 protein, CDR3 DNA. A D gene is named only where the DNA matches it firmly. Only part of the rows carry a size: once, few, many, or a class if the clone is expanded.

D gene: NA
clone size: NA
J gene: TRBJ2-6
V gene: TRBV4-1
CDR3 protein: CASSQGLGLNVLTF
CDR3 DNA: TGCGCCAGCAGCCAAGGGTTGGGGCTCAACGTCCTGACTTTC

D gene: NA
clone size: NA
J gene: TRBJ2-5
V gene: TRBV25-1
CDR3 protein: CASSPRDRAIAGQETQYF
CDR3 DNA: TGTGCCAGCAGCCCCCGGGACAGGGCCATAGCGGGGCAAGAGACCCAGTACTTC

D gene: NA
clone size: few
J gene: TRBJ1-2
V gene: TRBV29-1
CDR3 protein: CSVEDGATGGYTF
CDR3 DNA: TGCAGCGTTGAAGATGGGGCCACAGGGGGCTACACCTTC

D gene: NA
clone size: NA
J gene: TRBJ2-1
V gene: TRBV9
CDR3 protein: CASRRGLGGEQFF
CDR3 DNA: TGTGCCAGCAGAAGAGGGTTAGGAGGTGAGCAGTTCTTC

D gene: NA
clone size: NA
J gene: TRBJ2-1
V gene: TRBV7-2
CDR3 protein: CASSPGGLEQFF
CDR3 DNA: TGTGCCAGCAGCCCGGGGGGCCTTGAGCAGTTCTTC

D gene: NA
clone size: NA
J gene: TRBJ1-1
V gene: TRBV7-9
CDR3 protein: CASSVQGNTEAFF
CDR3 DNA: TGTGCCAGCAGCGTTCAGGGGAACACTGAAGCTTTCTTT

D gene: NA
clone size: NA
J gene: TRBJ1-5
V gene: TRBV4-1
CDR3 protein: CASSQTGNQPQHF
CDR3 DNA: TGCGCCAGCAGCCAAACAGGGAATCAGCCCCAGCATTTT

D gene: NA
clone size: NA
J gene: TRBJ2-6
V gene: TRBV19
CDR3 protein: CASCGGGLSGANVLTF
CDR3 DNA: TGTGCCAGTTGTGGTGGCGGGCTCTCTGGGGCCAACGTCCTGACTTTC

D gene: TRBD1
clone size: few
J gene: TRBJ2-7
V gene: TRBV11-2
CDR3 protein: CASSPDRAFEQYF
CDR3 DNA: TGTGCCAGCAGCCCGGACAGGGCCTTCGAGCAGTACTTC

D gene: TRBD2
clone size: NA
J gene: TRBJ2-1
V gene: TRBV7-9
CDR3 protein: CASSYLLAGGLNEQFF
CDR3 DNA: TGTGCCAGCAGCTACCTACTAGCGGGAGGTCTCAATGAGCAGTTCTTC

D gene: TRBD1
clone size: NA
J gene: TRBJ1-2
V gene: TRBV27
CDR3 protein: CASSGTGHGYTF
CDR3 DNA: TGTGCCAGCAGTGGGACAGGCCATGGCTACACCTTC

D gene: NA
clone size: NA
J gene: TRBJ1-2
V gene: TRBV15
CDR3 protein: CATSRGTGINYGYTF
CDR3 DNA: TGTGCCACCAGCAGAGGTACAGGGATTAACTATGGCTACACCTTC

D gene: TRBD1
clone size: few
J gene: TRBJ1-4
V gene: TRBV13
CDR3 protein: CASSSSPGQGAEKLFF
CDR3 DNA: TGTGCCAGCAGCTCCAGTCCGGGACAGGGGGCGGAAAAACTGTTTTTT

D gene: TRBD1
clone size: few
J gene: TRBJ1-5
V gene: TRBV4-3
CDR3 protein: CASSQDRRGQGNQPQHF
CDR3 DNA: TGCGCCAGCAGCCAAGATCGGCGAGGACAGGGCAATCAGCCCCAGCATTTT

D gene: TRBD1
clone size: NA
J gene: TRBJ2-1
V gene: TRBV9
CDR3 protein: CASSVAGQGTNEQFF
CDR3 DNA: TGTGCCAGCAGCGTAGCGGGACAGGGGACTAATGAGCAGTTCTTC

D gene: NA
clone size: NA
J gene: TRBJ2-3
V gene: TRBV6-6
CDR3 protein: CASSYSRDTQYF
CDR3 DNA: TGTGCCAGCAGTTACTCTCGGGATACGCAGTATTTT

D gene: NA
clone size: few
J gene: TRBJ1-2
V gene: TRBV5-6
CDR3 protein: CASSQTGLPSDGYTF
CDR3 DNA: TGTGCCAGCAGCCAGACGGGACTCCCAAGTGATGGCTACACCTTC

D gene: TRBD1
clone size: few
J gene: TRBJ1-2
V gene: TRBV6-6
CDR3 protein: CASRLPGQGYGYTF
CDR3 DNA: TGTGCCAGCAGACTACCGGGACAGGGGTATGGCTACACCTTC

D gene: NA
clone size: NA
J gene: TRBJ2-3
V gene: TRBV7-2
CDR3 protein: CASRVRGSTDTQYF
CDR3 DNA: TGTGCCAGCAGGGTGCGGGGATCCACAGATACGCAGTATTTT

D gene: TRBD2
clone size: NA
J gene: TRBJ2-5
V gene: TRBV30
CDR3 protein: CACTKREPETQYF
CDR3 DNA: TGTGCCTGCACTAAGCGGGAGCCCGAGACCCAGTACTTC

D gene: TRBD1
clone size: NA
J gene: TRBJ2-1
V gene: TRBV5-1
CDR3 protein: CASRGAQGTGQFF
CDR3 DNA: TGCGCCAGCAGAGGGGCACAGGGGACGGGGCAGTTCTTC

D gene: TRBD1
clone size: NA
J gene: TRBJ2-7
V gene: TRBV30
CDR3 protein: CAWSVSRTGGSYEQYF
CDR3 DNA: TGTGCCTGGAGTGTTTCAAGGACAGGTGGTTCCTACGAGCAGTACTTC

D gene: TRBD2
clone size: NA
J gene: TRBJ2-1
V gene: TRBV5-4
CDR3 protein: CASTPGGQVSYNEQFF
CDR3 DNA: TGTGCCAGCACCCCGGGGGGGCAGGTCTCCTACAATGAGCAGTTCTTC

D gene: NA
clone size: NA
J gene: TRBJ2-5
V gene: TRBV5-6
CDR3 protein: CASSFTGVGETQYF
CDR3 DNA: TGTGCCAGCAGCTTTACGGGAGTGGGGGAGACCCAGTACTTC

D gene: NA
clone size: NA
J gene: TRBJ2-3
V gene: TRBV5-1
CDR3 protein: CASSAGQHTDTQYF
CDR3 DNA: TGCGCCAGCAGCGCGGGACAGCACACAGATACGCAGTATTTT

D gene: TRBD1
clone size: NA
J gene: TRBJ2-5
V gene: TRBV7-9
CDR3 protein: CASSLFGTGQETQYF
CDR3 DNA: TGTGCCAGCAGCCTCTTCGGGACAGGGCAAGAGACCCAGTACTTC

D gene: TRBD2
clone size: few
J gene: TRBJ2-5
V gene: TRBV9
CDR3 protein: CASSVEASGRRGETQYF
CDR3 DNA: TGTGCCAGCAGCGTAGAGGCTAGCGGGAGGCGCGGAGAGACCCAGTACTTC

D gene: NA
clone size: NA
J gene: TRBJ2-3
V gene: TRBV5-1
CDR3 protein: CASSLGGTSTDTQYF
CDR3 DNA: TGCGCCAGCAGCTTGGGGGGGACTAGCACAGATACGCAGTATTTT

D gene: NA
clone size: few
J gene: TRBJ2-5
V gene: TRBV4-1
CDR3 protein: CASSPDSSETQYF
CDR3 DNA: TGCGCCAGCAGTCCGGACTCATCAGAGACCCAGTACTTC

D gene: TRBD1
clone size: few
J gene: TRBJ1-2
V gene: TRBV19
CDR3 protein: CASSDGQVYGYTF
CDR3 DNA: TGTGCCAGTAGTGACGGACAGGTCTATGGCTACACCTTC

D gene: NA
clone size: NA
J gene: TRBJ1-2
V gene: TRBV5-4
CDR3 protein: CASSLRRSGLGYTF
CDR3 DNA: TGTGCCAGCAGCTTGAGGCGGTCGGGTCTTGGCTACACCTTC

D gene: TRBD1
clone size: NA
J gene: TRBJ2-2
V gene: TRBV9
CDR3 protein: CASSVATGTAELFF
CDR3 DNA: TGTGCCAGCAGCGTAGCTACGGGGACAGCGGAGCTGTTTTTT

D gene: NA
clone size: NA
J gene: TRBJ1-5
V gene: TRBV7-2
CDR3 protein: CASSPRTVHF
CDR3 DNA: TGTGCCAGCAGCCCAAGGACAGTTCATTTT

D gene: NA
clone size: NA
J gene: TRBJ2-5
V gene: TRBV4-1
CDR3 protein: CASSHGQKETQYF
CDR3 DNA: TGCGCCAGCAGCCATGGACAGAAGGAGACCCAGTACTTC

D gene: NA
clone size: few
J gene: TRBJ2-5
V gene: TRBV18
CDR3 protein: CASSPRRGETQYF
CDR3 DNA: TGTGCCAGCTCACCACGGAGGGGAGAGACCCAGTACTTC

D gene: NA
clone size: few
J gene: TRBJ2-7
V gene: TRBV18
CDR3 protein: CASSLPGISGPYEQYF
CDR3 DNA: TGTGCCAGCTCACTTCCCGGGATCTCCGGCCCCTACGAGCAGTACTTC

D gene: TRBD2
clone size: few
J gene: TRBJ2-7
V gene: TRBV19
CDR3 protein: CASRILAGVGEQYF
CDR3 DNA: TGTGCCAGTAGGATACTAGCGGGAGTCGGCGAGCAGTACTTC

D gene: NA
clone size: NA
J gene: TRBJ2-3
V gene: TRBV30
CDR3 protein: CAGGAGGGTDTQYF
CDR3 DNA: TGTGCCGGCGGGGCTGGAGGGGGCACAGATACGCAGTATTTT

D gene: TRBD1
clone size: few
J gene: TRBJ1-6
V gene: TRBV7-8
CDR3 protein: CASSPGDRGTSPLHF
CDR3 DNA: TGTGCCAGCAGTCCCGGGGACAGGGGGACTTCACCCCTCCACTTT

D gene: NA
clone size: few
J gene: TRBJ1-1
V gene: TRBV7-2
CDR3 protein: CASSQTVNTEAFF
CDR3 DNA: TGTGCCAGCAGCCAGACTGTTAACACTGAAGCTTTCTTT

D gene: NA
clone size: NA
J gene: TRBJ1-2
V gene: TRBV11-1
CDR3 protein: CASSSSTGGNYGYTF
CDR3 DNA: TGTGCCAGCAGCTCATCGACAGGCGGAAACTATGGCTACACCTTC

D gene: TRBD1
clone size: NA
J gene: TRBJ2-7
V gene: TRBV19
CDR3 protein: CASSRTGGDYEQYF
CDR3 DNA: TGTGCCAGTAGTAGGACAGGGGGGGACTACGAGCAGTACTTC

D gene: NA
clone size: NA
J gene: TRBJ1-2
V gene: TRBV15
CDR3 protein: CATSRVGVAYGYTF
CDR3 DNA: TGTGCCACCAGCAGAGTCGGGGTCGCCTATGGCTACACCTTC

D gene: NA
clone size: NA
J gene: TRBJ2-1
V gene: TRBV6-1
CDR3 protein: CASRGPAGSYNEQFF
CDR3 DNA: TGTGCCAGCAGGGGGCCAGCGGGCTCCTACAATGAGCAGTTCTTC

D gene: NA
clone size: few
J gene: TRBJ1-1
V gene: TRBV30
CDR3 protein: CAWTGLATEAFF
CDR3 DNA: TGTGCCTGGACGGGGTTAGCCACTGAAGCTTTCTTT

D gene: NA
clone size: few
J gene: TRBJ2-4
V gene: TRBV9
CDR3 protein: CASSVMGGDIQYF
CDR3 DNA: TGTGCCAGCAGCGTAATGGGGGGAGACATTCAGTACTTC

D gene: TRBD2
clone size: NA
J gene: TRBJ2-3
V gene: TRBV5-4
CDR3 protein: CASSLAGRNTDTQYF
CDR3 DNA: TGTGCCAGCAGCTTAGCGGGACGAAACACAGATACGCAGTATTTT

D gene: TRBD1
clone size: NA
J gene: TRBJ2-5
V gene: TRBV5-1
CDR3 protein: CASSSGQGQETQYF
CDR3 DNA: TGCGCCAGCAGCTCGGGACAGGGACAAGAGACCCAGTACTTC

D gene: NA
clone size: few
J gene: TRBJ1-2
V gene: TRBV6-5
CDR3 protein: CASSYSLWPTNYGYTF
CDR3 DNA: TGTGCCAGCAGTTACTCTCTTTGGCCGACTAACTATGGCTACACCTTC

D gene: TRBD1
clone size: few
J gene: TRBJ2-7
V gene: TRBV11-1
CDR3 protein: CASSPRAGGDEQYF
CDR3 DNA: TGTGCCAGCAGCCCCAGGGCAGGGGGCGACGAGCAGTACTTC

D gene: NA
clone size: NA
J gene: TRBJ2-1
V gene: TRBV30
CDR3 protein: CALGLTYNEQFF
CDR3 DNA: TGTGCCTTAGGACTTACGTACAATGAGCAGTTCTTC

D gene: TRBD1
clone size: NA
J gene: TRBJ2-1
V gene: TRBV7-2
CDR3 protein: CASSYRDRRNEQFF
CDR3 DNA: TGTGCCAGCAGCTACCGGGACAGGCGCAATGAGCAGTTCTTC

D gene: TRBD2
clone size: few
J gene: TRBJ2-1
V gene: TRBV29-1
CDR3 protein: CSVEDPTGGGYNEQFF
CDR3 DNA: TGCAGCGTTGAAGACCCTACTGGGGGGGGATACAATGAGCAGTTCTTC

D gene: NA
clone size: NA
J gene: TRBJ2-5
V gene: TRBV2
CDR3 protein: CASNINQETQYF
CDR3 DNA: TGTGCCAGCAATATTAACCAAGAGACCCAGTACTTC

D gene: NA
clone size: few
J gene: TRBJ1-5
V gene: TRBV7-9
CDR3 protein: CASSLWGPNQPQHF
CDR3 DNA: TGTGCCAGCAGCTTATGGGGGCCGAATCAGCCCCAGCATTTT

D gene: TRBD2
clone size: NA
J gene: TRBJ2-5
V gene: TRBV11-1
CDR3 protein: CASSVRTSGYQETQYF
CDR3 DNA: TGTGCCAGCAGCGTACGGACTAGCGGGTACCAAGAGACCCAGTACTTC

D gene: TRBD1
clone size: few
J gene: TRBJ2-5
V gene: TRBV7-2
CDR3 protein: CASSIQDRAAETQYF
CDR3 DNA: TGTGCCAGCAGCATCCAAGACAGGGCGGCAGAGACCCAGTACTTC

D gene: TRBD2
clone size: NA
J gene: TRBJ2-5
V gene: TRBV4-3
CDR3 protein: CASSILAGGRETQYF
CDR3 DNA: TGCGCCAGCAGCATCCTTGCGGGGGGCCGAGAGACCCAGTACTTC

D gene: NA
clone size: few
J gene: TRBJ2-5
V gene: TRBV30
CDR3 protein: CAWSLGRLGETQYF
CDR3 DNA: TGTGCCTGGAGTCTTGGTAGACTGGGTGAGACCCAGTACTTC

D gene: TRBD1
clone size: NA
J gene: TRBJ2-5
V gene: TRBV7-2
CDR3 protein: CASSLVSGTGDKTQYF
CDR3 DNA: TGTGCCAGCAGCTTAGTGTCCGGGACAGGGGACAAGACCCAGTACTTC